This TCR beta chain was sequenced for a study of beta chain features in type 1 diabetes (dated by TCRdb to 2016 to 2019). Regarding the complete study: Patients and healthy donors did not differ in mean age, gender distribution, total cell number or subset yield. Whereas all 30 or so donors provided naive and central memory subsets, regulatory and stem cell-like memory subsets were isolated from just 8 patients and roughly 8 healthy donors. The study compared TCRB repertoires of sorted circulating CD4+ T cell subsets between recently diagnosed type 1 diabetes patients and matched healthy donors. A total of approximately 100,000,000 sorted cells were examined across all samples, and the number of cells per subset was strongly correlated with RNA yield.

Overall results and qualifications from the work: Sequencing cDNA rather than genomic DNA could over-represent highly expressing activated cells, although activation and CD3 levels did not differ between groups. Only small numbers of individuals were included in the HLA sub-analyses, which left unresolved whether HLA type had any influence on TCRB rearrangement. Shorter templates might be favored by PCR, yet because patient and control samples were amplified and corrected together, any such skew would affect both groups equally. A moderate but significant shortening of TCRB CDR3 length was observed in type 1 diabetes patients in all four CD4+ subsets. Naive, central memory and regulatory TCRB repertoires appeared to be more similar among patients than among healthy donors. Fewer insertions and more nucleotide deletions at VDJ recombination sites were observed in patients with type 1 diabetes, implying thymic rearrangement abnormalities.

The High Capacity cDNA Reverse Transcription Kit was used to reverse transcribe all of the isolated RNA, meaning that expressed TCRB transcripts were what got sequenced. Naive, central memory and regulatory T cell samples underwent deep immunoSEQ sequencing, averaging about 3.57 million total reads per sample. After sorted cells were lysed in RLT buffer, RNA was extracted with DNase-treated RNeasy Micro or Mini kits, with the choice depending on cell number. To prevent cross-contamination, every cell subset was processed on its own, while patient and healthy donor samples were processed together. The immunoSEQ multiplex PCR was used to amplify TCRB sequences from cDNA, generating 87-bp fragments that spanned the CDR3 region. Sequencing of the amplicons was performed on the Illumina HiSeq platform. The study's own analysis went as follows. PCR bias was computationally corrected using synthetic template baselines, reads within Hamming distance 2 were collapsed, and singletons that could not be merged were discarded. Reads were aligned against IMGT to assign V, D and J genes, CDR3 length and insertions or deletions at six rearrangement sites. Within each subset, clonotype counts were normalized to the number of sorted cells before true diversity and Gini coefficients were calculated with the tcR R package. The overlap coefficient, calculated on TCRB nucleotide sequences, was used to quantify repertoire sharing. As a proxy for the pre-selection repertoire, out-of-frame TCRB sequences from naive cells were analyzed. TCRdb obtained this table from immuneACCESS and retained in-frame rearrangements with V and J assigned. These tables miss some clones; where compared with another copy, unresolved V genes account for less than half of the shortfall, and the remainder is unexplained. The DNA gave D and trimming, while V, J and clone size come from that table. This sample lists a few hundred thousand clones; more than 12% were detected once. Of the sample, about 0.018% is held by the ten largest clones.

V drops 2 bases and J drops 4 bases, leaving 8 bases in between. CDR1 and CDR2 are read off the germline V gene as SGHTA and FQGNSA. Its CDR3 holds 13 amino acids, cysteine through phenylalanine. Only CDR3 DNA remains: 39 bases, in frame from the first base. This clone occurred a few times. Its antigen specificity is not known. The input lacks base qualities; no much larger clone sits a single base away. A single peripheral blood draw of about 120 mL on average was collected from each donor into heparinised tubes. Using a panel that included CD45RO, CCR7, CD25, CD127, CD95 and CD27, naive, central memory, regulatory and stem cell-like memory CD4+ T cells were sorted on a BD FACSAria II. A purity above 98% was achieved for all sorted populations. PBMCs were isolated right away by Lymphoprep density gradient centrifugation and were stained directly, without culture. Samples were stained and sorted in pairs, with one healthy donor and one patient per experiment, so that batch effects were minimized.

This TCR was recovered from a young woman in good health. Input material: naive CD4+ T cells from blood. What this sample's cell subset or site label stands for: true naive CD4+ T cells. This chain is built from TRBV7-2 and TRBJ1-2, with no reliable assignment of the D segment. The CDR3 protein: CASSLSQSYGYTF. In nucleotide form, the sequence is TGTGCCAGCAGCTTATCACAGAGCTATGGCTACACCTTC. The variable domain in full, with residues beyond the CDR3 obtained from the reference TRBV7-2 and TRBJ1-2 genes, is GAGVSQSPSNKVTEKGKDVELRCDPISGHTALYWYRQSLGQGLEFLIYFQGNSAPDKSGLPSDRFSAERTGGSVSTLTIQRTQQEDSAVYLCASSLSQSYGYTFGSGTRLTVV.